The present T cell receptor beta chain was sequenced within a study of control samples from healthy donors and cancer patients (dated by TCRdb to between 2020 and 2021). The germline V gene supplies CDR1 SGHRS and CDR2 YFSETQ. The CDR3 starts with the cysteine, ends with the phenylalanine, and has 13 residues. Only CDR3 DNA remains: 39 bases, in frame from the first base. The V end loses 3 bases and the J end loses 2 bases, and a stretch of 7 bases separates them. Receptors were amplified or captured by the immunoSEQ multiplex PCR assay. Imported from immuneACCESS, the table was reduced by TCRdb to in-frame sequences with V and J called. These copies leave out some clones; in studies compared against another copy, an unresolved V gene accounts for under half, and the cause of the remainder is not known. The sample table lists under 200,000 clones, 90% to 95% of them with a count of one. Roughly 4% of the sample comes from the top ten.

Concerning this clone: There is no known antigen for this receptor. Per-base quality was not reported, and no clone a single base away is much larger than it.

The chain is made from TRBV5-1 and TRBJ2-3, with the D gene not confidently named. Input material: blood. The sequence came from an older woman in good health. The CDR3 is CASSSGNTDTQYF. The DNA is TGCGCCAGCAGCTCTGGCAACACAGATACGCAGTATTTT.